This T cell receptor beta chain was documented in a study of T-cell memory formation after mild COVID-19. This clonotype was observed a handful of times. Trimming shortened V by 7 bases and J by 4 bases, and 13 bases separated the two germline ends. The CDR3 consists of 12 residues. Per germline, CDR1 SQVTM and CDR2 ANQGSEA. In TCRdb, the 5' RACE reads were re-called with MiXCR into one record per CDR3 protein. The sample yields roughly 600,000 distinct CDR3 sequences, under 20% seen once. This chain connects TRBV29-1 to TRBJ1-1; no firm D call. The clonotype originates from an adult woman who had mild COVID-19 (a few samples of this study predate the infection). Cell type and time point are not known. Input material: PBMCs or a T cell subset sorted from them (not recorded which). CDR3 sequence (DNA): TGCAGCGCCCTCAAAATGGGCACTGAAGCTTTCTTT. Translation gives CSALKMGTEAFF. The complete variable domain, with remaining parts taken from reference TRBV29-1 and TRBJ1-1, reads SAVISQKPSRDICQRGTSLTIQCQVDSQVTMMFWYRQQPGQSLTLIATANQGSEATYESGFVIDKFPISRPNLTFSTLTVSNMSPEDSSIYLCSALKMGTEAFFGQGTRLTVV.